This is a list of T cell receptor beta chains from one sample in a study of shared clonotypes between healthy human individuals. TCRdb keeps only in-frame clones here, not all; method: immunoSEQ multiplex PCR. Among some 2,500,000 clones listed, around 90% were seen once. The sequenced sample consisted of naive CD4+ T cells from PBMCs. The source of these receptors is a young man in good health. Some clones in this sample may be carry-over from other donors' samples. The CDR3 runs from the conserved cysteine through the conserved F or W. The D gene is left open where the match is weak. Not all rows give a size; the values are once, few, many and, for expanded clones, a class.

size: .
J: TRBJ2-7
V: TRBV5-1
D: .
DNA: TGCGCCAGCAGCTTGGGGACTCATTCCTACGAGCAGTACTTC
CDR3: CASSLGTHSYEQYF

size: .
J: TRBJ2-2
V: TRBV4-3
D: .
DNA: TGCGCCAGCAGACAAGAAGGGGCAGGCTCCCACACCGGGGAGCTGTTTTTT
CDR3: CASRQEGAGSHTGELFF

size: .
J: TRBJ1-6
V: TRBV7-3
D: .
DNA: TGTGCCAGCAGTCGCAACGGACGGAGCTATAATTCACCCCTCCACTTT
CDR3: CASSRNGRSYNSPLHF

size: .
J: TRBJ1-2
V: TRBV19
D: .
DNA: TGTGCCAGTAGTATAGATCTGGAGGAGCCAAGCTATGGCTACACCTTC
CDR3: CASSIDLEEPSYGYTF

size: .
J: TRBJ1-3
V: TRBV15
D: .
DNA: TGTGCCACCAGATCCGGGACGCTAACCTCTGGAAACACCATATATTTT
CDR3: CATRSGTLTSGNTIYF

size: .
J: TRBJ2-7
V: TRBV6-5
D: .
DNA: TGTGCCAGTTGGGAGCAGGGTCGGTACGAGCAGTACTTC
CDR3: CASWEQGRYEQYF

size: .
J: TRBJ2-6
V: TRBV5-3
D: TRBD2
DNA: TGTGCCAGAAGCTTGTGGCTAGCGGGCTCTGGGGCCAACGTCCTGACTTTC
CDR3: CARSLWLAGSGANVLTF

size: .
J: TRBJ1-2
V: TRBV9
D: .
DNA: TGTGCCAGCAGCGTAGGTCAGGGATCGTTAAATGGCTACACCTTC
CDR3: CASSVGQGSLNGYTF

size: .
J: TRBJ1-3
V: TRBV7-6
D: .
DNA: TGTGCCAGCAGCAGCTTGCCTGCGGTCTCTGGAAACACCATATATTTT
CDR3: CASSSLPAVSGNTIYF

size: .
J: TRBJ2-3
V: TRBV5-4
D: TRBD2
DNA: TGTGCCAGCAGCTTACCCCCGACTAGCGGGACTGGGGCCGATACGCAGTATTTT
CDR3: CASSLPPTSGTGADTQYF

size: few
J: TRBJ1-5
V: TRBV19
D: .
DNA: .
CDR3: CASSLEKAWNQPQHF

size: .
J: TRBJ2-7
V: TRBV5-4
D: TRBD1
DNA: TGTGCCAGCAGCTCCAAGACAGGGGGCGAGAACGAGCAGTACTTC
CDR3: CASSSKTGGENEQYF

size: .
J: TRBJ2-3
V: TRBV7-3
D: TRBD2
DNA: TGTGCCAGCAGCTTACAGCGGGATCCCACAGATACGCAGTATTTT
CDR3: CASSLQRDPTDTQYF

size: .
J: TRBJ1-1
V: TRBV11-2
D: .
DNA: TGTGCCAGCAGCTCAAGCAGGGGCACTGAAGCTTTCTTT
CDR3: CASSSSRGTEAFF

size: .
J: TRBJ1-1
V: TRBV5-6
D: TRBD1
DNA: TGTGCCAGCAGCTTCCGGGACAGCTACACTGAAGCTTTCTTT
CDR3: CASSFRDSYTEAFF

size: .
J: TRBJ1-2
V: TRBV9
D: .
DNA: TGTGCCAGCAGCGAACACAGCCGGTGGGGCTACACCTTC
CDR3: CASSEHSRWGYTF

size: .
J: TRBJ2-5
V: TRBV9
D: .
DNA: TGTGCCAGCAGCCACACTGGGTCCCGGGCAGCGCAAGAGACCCAGTACTTC
CDR3: CASSHTGSRAAQETQYF

size: few
J: TRBJ2-2
V: TRBV11-2
D: .
DNA: TGTGCCAGCAGCCCAATCCGGAACACCGGGGAGCTGTTTTTT
CDR3: CASSPIRNTGELFF

size: .
J: TRBJ1-2
V: TRBV10-2
D: .
DNA: TGCGCCAGCAGTGACCCAGTCCGGCAGGGATCCTTATCCCACTATGGCTACACCTTC
CDR3: CASSDPVRQGSLSHYGYTF

size: once
J: TRBJ2-7
V: TRBV13
D: TRBD2
DNA: TGTGCCAGCAGCTTATCCGGGACTAGCGGGAGGCCCTTTTACGAGCAGTACTTC
CDR3: CASSLSGTSGRPFYEQYF

size: .
J: TRBJ2-1
V: TRBV4-1
D: TRBD2
DNA: TGCGCCAGCAGCCCCCCAGCGGGAGTCAATGAGCAGTTCTTC
CDR3: CASSPPAGVNEQFF

size: .
J: TRBJ2-1
V: TRBV2
D: .
DNA: TGTGCCAGCAGTGCGGACGTCCAAGAGCAGTTCTTC
CDR3: CASSADVQEQFF

size: .
J: TRBJ2-2
V: TRBV6-1
D: .
DNA: TGTGCCAGCTCCGAGTGGGGCGGGGAGCTGTTTTTT
CDR3: CASSEWGGELFF

size: .
J: TRBJ2-5
V: TRBV13
D: .
DNA: TGTGCCAGCAGCTTCGGGCAGCAAGAGACCCAGTACTTC
CDR3: CASSFGQQETQYF

size: .
J: TRBJ2-7
V: TRBV4-1
D: TRBD1
DNA: TGCGCCAGCAGCCAAGCCCGTTACGGGACAGGGGCCTTGGGGCAGTACTTC
CDR3: CASSQARYGTGALGQYF

size: few
J: TRBJ1-5
V: TRBV5-6
D: TRBD1
DNA: TGTGCCAGCAGCTTGTACAGGGGGCTTCAGCCCCAGCATTTT
CDR3: CASSLYRGLQPQHF

size: once
J: TRBJ2-7
V: TRBV5-1
D: .
DNA: TGCGCCAGCAGCTTGCTGGCCTCCGGGACAACCTACGAGCAGTACTTC
CDR3: CASSLLASGTTYEQYF

size: .
J: TRBJ2-1
V: TRBV6-9
D: TRBD1
DNA: TGTGCCAGCAGAGGGGGCGTCTCCTACAATGAGCAGTTCTTC
CDR3: CASRGGVSYNEQFF

size: .
J: TRBJ1-4
V: TRBV5-1
D: TRBD1
DNA: TGCGCCAGCAGCTTACAGGGGGCGAGAAATGAAAAACTGTTTTTT
CDR3: CASSLQGARNEKLFF

size: .
J: TRBJ2-7
V: TRBV5-1
D: TRBD1
DNA: TGCGCCAGCAGCTTGTTGGGGACAGCCTACGAGCAGTACTTC
CDR3: CASSLLGTAYEQYF

size: .
J: TRBJ2-1
V: TRBV5-5
D: TRBD2
DNA: TGTGCCAGCAGCCAGGGACTAGACAATGAGCAGTTCTTC
CDR3: CASSQGLDNEQFF

size: .
J: TRBJ2-5
V: TRBV5-4
D: TRBD2
DNA: TGTGCCAGCAGCTGGGGGACTAGTCAAGAGACCCAGTACTTC
CDR3: CASSWGTSQETQYF

size: .
J: TRBJ2-1
V: TRBV7-2
D: TRBD2
DNA: TGTGCCAGCAGCTCGGGCGGGGGGCAGTTCTTC
CDR3: CASSSGGGQFF

size: .
J: TRBJ2-7
V: TRBV6-5
D: .
DNA: TGTGCCAGCAGGGCGGGGCAGGGGGCCTACGAGCAGTACTTC
CDR3: CASRAGQGAYEQYF

size: .
J: TRBJ2-1
V: TRBV5-1
D: .
DNA: TGCGCCAGCTGCCTAGCGAACTACCAGGCCTCCTACAATGAGCAGTTCTTC
CDR3: CASCLANYQASYNEQFF

size: once
J: TRBJ2-7
V: TRBV20-1
D: .
DNA: TGCAGTGCTAGAGATGAGGTCGGGGTGTTCTTC
CDR3: CSARDEVGVFF

size: .
J: TRBJ1-5
V: TRBV19
D: TRBD1
DNA: TGTGCCAGTAGTACACCGGACAGGCCCCATAGCAATCAGCCCCAGCATTTT
CDR3: CASSTPDRPHSNQPQHF

size: few
J: TRBJ1-2
V: TRBV28
D: .
DNA: TGTGCCAGCAGCTATATTGAGGGCTACACCTTC
CDR3: CASSYIEGYTF

size: .
J: TRBJ2-1
V: TRBV28
D: .
DNA: TGTGCCAGCCGAGAGCCGGCAGCGGACGTATCCCGGGAGTTCTTC
CDR3: CASREPAADVSREFF

size: .
J: TRBJ2-1
V: TRBV28
D: TRBD2
DNA: TGTGCCAGCAGTTTAGCGGGAGGGTCCTACAATGAGCAGTTCTTC
CDR3: CASSLAGGSYNEQFF

size: .
J: TRBJ1-3
V: TRBV5-1
D: TRBD1
DNA: TGCGCCAGCAGCTCGGGTCAAAGGACAGGGATAGGAAACACCATATATTTT
CDR3: CASSSGQRTGIGNTIYF

size: .
J: TRBJ2-7
V: TRBV29-1
D: .
DNA: TGCAGCGTTGACTCTACATCGGGGAACGAGCAGTACTTC
CDR3: CSVDSTSGNEQYF

size: .
J: TRBJ1-4
V: TRBV5-5
D: .
DNA: TGTGCCAGCAGCCCCTCGGTGGCTACCTCAACTAATGAAAAACTGTTTTTT
CDR3: CASSPSVATSTNEKLFF

size: once
J: TRBJ2-7
V: TRBV25-1
D: .
DNA: TGTGCCAGCAGTGAATATGCGGGTCGGGTCCACGAGCAGTACTTC
CDR3: CASSEYAGRVHEQYF

size: .
J: TRBJ2-5
V: TRBV6-1
D: TRBD1
DNA: TGTGCCAGCAGACCCGACAGGGCTCAAGAGACCCAGTACTTC
CDR3: CASRPDRAQETQYF

size: .
J: TRBJ2-7
V: TRBV27
D: TRBD1
DNA: TGTGCCAGCAGTTTCGGGTCGGGACAGGGGGCACGGGAGCAGTACTTC
CDR3: CASSFGSGQGAREQYF

size: .
J: TRBJ1-1
V: TRBV5-1
D: TRBD1
DNA: TGCGCCAGCAGCACGTTACCGGGACAGGGGTCCCGGGGCACTGAAGCTTTCTTT
CDR3: CASSTLPGQGSRGTEAFF

size: .
J: TRBJ2-7
V: TRBV27
D: TRBD2
DNA: TGTGCCAGCAGATCTAGCGGGAGTGTGAGCGAGCAGTACTTC
CDR3: CASRSSGSVSEQYF

size: .
J: TRBJ2-3
V: TRBV5-4
D: .
DNA: TGTGCCAGCAGCCGCGGGGGCGGAGGGGCGCCCGCGGCAGATACGCAGTATTTT
CDR3: CASSRGGGGAPAADTQYF